Presented here are 8 T cell receptor beta chains from one specimen sequenced in a study of blood T cell repertoires in COVID-19. Sequencing used immunoSEQ multiplex PCR; TCRdb keeps in-frame clones, though not all of them. The sample records 300,000 to 450,000 clones, 85% being singletons. Sequenced: peripheral blood. The receptors were sampled from a woman under 30 with acute or convalescent COVID-19.

The chain uses TRBV5-5 and TRBJ1-5, with D unclear. CDR1 is SGHKS, CDR2 YYEKEE, per germline (reference sequence). CDR3 length: 14 amino acids. V was cut by 3 bases and J by 4 bases, with 11 bases left in between. The CDR3 sequence is CASSSPDGNQPQHF. Here the CDR3 DNA reads TGTGCCAGCAGCTCTCCCGACGGGAATCAGCCCCAGCATTTT.

V gene TRBV2 combines with J gene TRBJ2-7; D is possibly TRBD1 (5 bases). Between the trimmed V and J ends, which lost 11 bases and 8 bases, there was a span of 25 bases. There are 14 residues in the CDR3. Per germline, CDR1 SNHLY and CDR2 FYNNEI. CDR3 region: CALSIRQPKDKQYF. DNA for the CDR3: TGTGCCCTCAGCATCAGACAGCCCAAGGATAAGCAGTACTTC.

The chain carries TRBV12-3 or TRBV12-4 and TRBJ2-1; 7 bases match TRBD2. V dropped 6 bases and J dropped 13; count of bases not matched to a gene: 9. The length of the CDR3 is 12 residues. CDR3 residues: CASRQDRDYQFF. The CDR3 coding sequence is TGTGCCAGCAGGCAAGACCGGGACTACCAGTTCTTC.

The V gene is TRBV3-1 (or the pseudogene TRBV3-2), the J gene TRBJ2-3; the match to TRBD1 covers 7 bases. Trimming at V came to 8 bases and at J to 3 bases, leaving 5 bases not matched to a gene. Germline V gene lookup returns CDR1 LGHDT and CDR2 YNNKEL (reference sequence). The CDR3 sequence is 13 residues long. The CDR3 bases are TGTGCCAGCTCGGGCAGGGGGACAGATACGCAGTATTTT. Amino acid sequence: CASSGRGTDTQYF.

The chain recombines TRBV10-3 with TRBJ1-4; 9 bases agree with TRBD1. The germline V gene encodes CDR1 ENHRY and CDR2 SYGVKD. The J segment lost 1 base and the V segment lost 4 bases, leaving 4 bases of the junction unmatched. CDR3 length equals 16 residues. CDR3 loop: CAISAMDRGTNEKLFF. CDR3 DNA sequence: TGTGCCATCAGTGCTATGGACAGGGGAACTAATGAAAAACTGTTTTTT.

The rearrangement joins TRBV3-1 (or the pseudogene TRBV3-2) to TRBJ2-1; tentative D call: TRBD2 (6 bases). The CDR3 totals 15 residues. Trimming took 4 bases from V and 1 from J, leaving 11 bases between them. Germline V gene data show CDR1 as LGHDT and CDR2 as YNNKEL (reference sequence). The CDR3 sequence: CASSLIGGSYNEQFF. The CDR3, as DNA: TGTGCCAGCAGCCTAATCGGAGGGTCCTACAATGAGCAGTTCTTC.

In the case of this clone: This CDR3 is also generated by other DNA sequences in the sample. The chain recombines TRBV5-4 with TRBJ1-3; possible D gene TRBD1, 6 bases. V lost 4 bases and J lost 0, with 8 bases in between. There are 14 residues in the CDR3. Germline CDR1 and CDR2: SGHNT and YYREEE (reference sequence). The CDR3 coding sequence is TGTGCCAGCAGCGTACAGGGCTCTGGAAACACCATATATTTT. Residues: CASSVQGSGNTIYF.

The chain is built from TRBV15 and TRBJ1-6; no clear D gene. The CDR3 covers 14 residues. V was cut by 4 bases and J by 0 bases, with 4 bases left in between. Germline V gene sequence: CDR1 LNHNV, CDR2 YYDKDF (reference sequence). The CDR3 here is CATSTSSYNSPLHF. CDR3 in DNA: TGTGCCACCAGCACCAGCTCCTATAATTCACCCCTCCACTTT.